Below, 9 T cell receptor beta chains from the same sample are listed, as sequenced in a study of shared clonotypes between healthy human individuals. The method was immunoSEQ multiplex PCR; TCRdb's version includes in-frame clones alone and lacks a portion of them. Of approximately 2,300,000 clones detected, around 90% appear once; the ten largest clones hold roughly 0.34%. Sequencing was carried out using naive CD4+ T cells from PBMCs. Subset noted: CD45RA+ positively selected. The source is a man between 18 and 29 years old in good health. Some clones in this sample may be carry-over from other donors' samples.

This chain links TRBV2 with TRBJ1-5; D uncertain. CDR1 SNHLY and CDR2 FYNNEI come from the germline V gene. Trimming took off 8 bases at V and 3 bases at J, with 20 bases between the two ends. This CDR3 is 16 amino acids long. The CDR3 nucleotides are TGTGCCAGCGCGGTTCGACGAAGGCACGACAATCAGCCCCAGCATTTT. It yields the protein CASAVRRRHDNQPQHF.

In its sample, this clone was seen once. The chain has TRBV10-3 and TRBJ1-1, with D perhaps matching TRBD1 (6 bases). CDR1 and CDR2 (germline): ENHRY, SYGVKD. The CDR3 contains 14 residues. The V gene lost 3 bases and the J gene lost 3 bases, with 11 bases spanning the gap. CDR3 region: CAISEGGSDTEAFF. The CDR3 DNA is TGTGCCATCAGTGAAGGGGGGAGCGACACTGAAGCTTTCTTT.

The V and J genes are TRBV5-4 and TRBJ1-3, with TRBD1 matching over 7 bases. Trimming cost V 3 bases and J 0 bases; bases outside gene matches: 3. This CDR3 is 15 amino acids long. Germline CDR1 reads SGHNT; CDR2 reads YYREEE (reference sequence). CDR3 loop: CASSWGQNSGNTIYF. The CDR3 DNA reads as TGTGCCAGCAGCTGGGGACAGAACTCTGGAAACACCATATATTTT.

Worth noting for this clone: The same CDR3 arises from other DNA sequences in this sample as well. The chain recombines TRBV7-9 with TRBJ1-1; 7 positions agree with TRBD1. Germline V gene data show CDR1 as SEHNR and CDR2 as FQNEAQ (reference sequence). This CDR3 has 13 amino acids. With V trimmed by 5 bases and J by 4 bases, 4 bases remained unmatched. The CDR3 protein is CASSPGGGTEAFF. CDR3 sequence (DNA): TGTGCCAGCAGCCCAGGGGGGGGCACTGAAGCTTTCTTT.

The chain recombines TRBV4-3 with TRBJ1-2, with D unresolved. Trimming removed 0 bases from V and 4 bases from J, with 6 bases in between. The V gene's germline CDR1 is LGHNA and CDR2 YSLEER. This CDR3 has 13 amino acids. The CDR3 here is CASSQEKSYGYTF. The CDR3, as DNA: TGCGCCAGCAGCCAAGAGAAAAGCTATGGCTACACCTTC.

This sequence joins TRBV25-1 and TRBJ2-1; D possibly corresponds to TRBD1 (5 bases). Trimming stripped 5 bases from V and 3 bases from J, with 11 bases between. Germline V CDR1 and CDR2: MGHDK, SYGVNS. The CDR3 sequence is 14 residues long. CDR3 DNA: TGTGCCAGCAGTTTCGACAGCCTCTACAATGAGCAGTTCTTC. Protein: CASSFDSLYNEQFF. Variable domain in full (rest from reference TRBV25-1 and TRBJ2-1): EADIYQTPRYLVIGTGKKITLECSQTMGHDKMYWYQQDPGMELHLIHYSYGVNSTEKGDLSSESTVSRIRTEHFPLTLESARPSHTSQYLCASSFDSLYNEQFFGPGTRLTVL.

The chain joins TRBV7-9 to TRBJ1-4; D gene unclear. With 5 bases removed from V and 6 bases from J, the gap between germline ends came to 19 bases. Germline CDR1 is SEHNR and CDR2 is FQNEAQ (reference sequence). The CDR3 is 16 residues long. The CDR3 DNA sequence: TGTGCCAGCAGCAGCCCCCACAGAGAGGGTTATGAAAAACTGTTTTTT. This sequence encodes CASSSPHREGYEKLFF.

This chain connects TRBV9 to TRBJ1-2, with D unclear. CDR3 length: 14 amino acids. Deletions cut 4 bases from V and 10 bases from J, with 20 bases between. From germline, CDR1 is SGDLS and CDR2 YYNGEE. For the CDR3, the DNA is TGTGCCAGCAGCCTCCACCACACAGTACCGGACTACACCTTC. Translating it yields CASSLHHTVPDYTF.

The chain uses TRBV28 and TRBJ2-1; 14 bases align to TRBD2. The CDR3 sequence is 18 residues long. Trimming took 5 bases from V and 1 from J; bases not matched to a gene: 7. Germline V gene sequence: CDR1 MDHEN, CDR2 SYDVKM. In nucleotides, the CDR3 is TGTGCCAGCAGTCAAAGGACTAGCGGGAGGAGATCCTACAATGAGCAGTTCTTC. Amino acid sequence: CASSQRTSGRRSYNEQFF.